The 24 T cell receptor beta chains given below trace back to one sample, sequenced in a study of blood T cell repertoires in COVID-19. Clones were read by immunoSEQ multiplex PCR, and TCRdb kept only the in-frame ones, dropping some. The sample records around 280,000 clones, roughly 87% being singletons. The source material was PBMCs or T cells enriched from blood (not recorded which). The origin of the receptors is a woman in her forties who had recovered from COVID-19.

The rearrangement joins TRBV7-9 to TRBJ1-5; D is unresolved. There are 12 residues in the CDR3. Germline CDR1 and CDR2: SEHNR and FQNEAQ (reference sequence). The ends were cut back, 4 bases at V and 6 bases at J, with 7 bases in the middle. CDR3 in DNA: TGTGCCAGCAGCTCGCATAGTCAGCCCCAGCATTTT. Encoded protein: CASSSHSQPQHF.

The sample holds one count of this clone. The chain is built from TRBV2 and TRBJ1-5, with a possible D match to TRBD1 (5 bases). This CDR3 contains 14 residues. Looked up from germline, CDR1 is SNHLY and CDR2 is FYNNEI. The ends were cut back, 4 bases at V and 3 bases at J, with 10 bases in the middle. CDR3 sequence (DNA): TGTGCCAGCAGTGTAGGGGCGGACAATCAGCCCCAGCATTTT. Its protein product is CASSVGADNQPQHF. Full variable domain (outside the CDR3, taken from reference TRBV2 and TRBJ1-5): EPEVTQTPSHQVTQMGQEVILRCVPISNHLYFYWYRQILGQKVEFLVSFYNNEISEKSEIFDDQFSVERPDGSNFTLKIRSTKLEDSAMYFCASSVGADNQPQHFGDGTRLSIL.

This sequence joins TRBV29-1 and TRBJ2-1; TRBD2 matches at 7 bases. J gave up 0 bases and V 7 bases, and 6 bases lay outside the gene matches. Germline assignment: CDR1 SQVTM and CDR2 ANQGSEA. The CDR3 spans 14 residues. CDR3: CSAGAGLSYNEQFF. The CDR3 nucleotides are TGCAGCGCCGGAGCGGGACTCTCCTACAATGAGCAGTTCTTC.

The chain carries TRBV7-8 and TRBJ2-7; 8 bases are a match to TRBD1. Losses at the gene ends were 5 bases for V and 0 bases for J; bases not matched to a gene: 6. Germline values: CDR1 SGHVS, CDR2 FQNEAQ. This CDR3 has 15 amino acids. The CDR3 sequence is CASSRAGQGSYEQYF. The CDR3 coding sequence is TGTGCCAGCAGCCGAGCCGGACAGGGCTCCTACGAGCAGTACTTC.

The chain recombines TRBV4-3 with TRBJ2-3, with TRBD2 matching 10 bases. The CDR3 has 16 residues. Unmatched junction bases numbered 7, after V lost 1 base and J lost 6 bases. CDR1 is LGHNA and CDR2 is YSLEER in the germline V gene. The CDR3 DNA reads as TGCGCCAGCAGCCAAGCTAGCGGGAGTGTGTCGGATACGCAGTATTTT. This gives the protein CASSQASGSVSDTQYF.

The chain carries TRBV28 and TRBJ2-7; D perhaps matches TRBD1 (6 bases). CDR3 length: 13 amino acids. Per the germline V gene, CDR1 is MDHEN and CDR2 is SYDVKM. Trimming removed 7 bases from V and 1 base from J, with 11 bases in between. CDR3 sequence (DNA): TGTGCCAGCAACCCCACAGGGTCCTACGAGCAGTACTTC. It yields the protein CASNPTGSYEQYF.

This clone was picked up a small number of times. The chain recombines TRBV23-1 with TRBJ1-2; 7 bases align to TRBD1. TRBV23-1 is identified as an open reading frame with a role that is uncertain. Losses at the gene ends were 6 bases for V and 4 bases for J; bases not matched to a gene: 11. The CDR3 runs to 15 residues. CDR3: CASSQPGQMPYGYTF. In nucleotides, the CDR3 is TGCGCCAGCAGCCAACCGGGACAGATGCCCTATGGCTACACCTTC.

As DNA, the CDR3 is TGTGCCAGCAGCTTAGGGACTAGCGGGAGGGCGAGAAATGAGCAGTTCTTC. Translation gives CASSLGTSGRARNEQFF. The chain couples TRBV11-2 to TRBJ2-1; TRBD2 matches at 15 bases. Germline V gene lookup returns CDR1 SGHAT and CDR2 FQNNGV. Trimming removed 1 base from V and 7 bases from J; junction bases left unmatched: 5. This CDR3 is built from 17 residues.

This clone was found once. This chain connects TRBV20-1 to TRBJ2-5; no definite D call. This CDR3 is 12 amino acids long. Per germline, CDR1 DFQATT and CDR2 SNEGSKA (reference sequence). The V and J ends lost 6 bases and 5 bases respectively, with 13 bases between them. The CDR3 coding sequence is TGCAGTGCCAGTCGCGTTCCTGAGACCCAGTACTTC. Encoded protein: CSASRVPETQYF.

The rearrangement links TRBV9 to TRBJ2-1; D unresolved. The CDR3 length is 13 residues. Per germline, CDR1 SGDLS and CDR2 YYNGEE. V dropped 0 bases and J dropped 9 bases, with 10 bases sitting between them. The CDR3 coding sequence is TGTGCCAGCAGCGTAGCAAGTCGCGGTGAGCAGTTCTTC. Translation gives CASSVASRGEQFF.

This chain links TRBV5-1 with TRBJ2-7, with 7 bases identical to TRBD1. The CDR3 length is 14 residues. The germline CDR1 and CDR2 sequences are SGHRS and YFSETQ. The junction had 8 bases not matched to a gene; V was cut back by 2 bases and J by 6 bases. CDR3 region: CASSFEGAASEQYF. In DNA, the CDR3 is TGCGCCAGCAGCTTTGAGGGGGCGGCCTCCGAGCAGTACTTC.

V gene TRBV7-2 combines with J gene TRBJ2-5; 8 positions match TRBD1. This CDR3 has 16 residues. Per the germline V gene, CDR1 is SGHTA and CDR2 is FQGNSA. The junction had 13 bases not matched to a gene; V was cut back by 5 bases and J by 5 bases. The CDR3 region is CASSSRGRQGGETQYF. The CDR3 bases are TGTGCCAGCAGCAGCAGGGGGCGCCAGGGTGGGGAGACCCAGTACTTC. Based on the CDR3 plus reference TRBV7-2 and TRBJ2-5, the full variable domain is GAGVSQSPSNKVTEKGKDVELRCDPISGHTALYWYRQSLGQGLEFLIYFQGNSAPDKSGLPSDRFSAERTGGSVSTLTIQRTQQEDSAVYLCASSSRGRQGGETQYFGPGTRLLVL.

This chain links TRBV9 with TRBJ2-7, with D unresolved. Germline V lookup: CDR1 SGDLS, CDR2 YYNGEE. With 7 bases removed from V and 6 bases from J, the gap between germline ends came to 17 bases. The CDR3 length is 13 residues. DNA of the CDR3: TGTGCCAGCGGCCGAGACACCGAGCTCGAGCAGTACTTC. This encodes CASGRDTELEQYF.

With regard to this clone: At one of its ends the junction is not consistent with the germline gene, which may arise from a read error. The genes are TRBV14 and TRBJ2-7, with D perhaps TRBD1 (5 bases). Germline CDR1 reads SGHDN; CDR2 reads FVKESK. The CDR3 totals 15 residues. Written as DNA, the CDR3 is TGTGCCAGCAGTCAAGTGGTAGGGGTCGGCTACGAGCAGTACTTC. Amino acid sequence: CASSQVVGVGYEQYF.

The rearrangement joins TRBV28 to TRBJ1-4; 8 nucleotides match TRBD1. The CDR3 is 14 residues long. Germline-derived CDR1 and CDR2 are MDHEN and SYDVKM. The V and J ends lost 3 bases and 10 bases, in that order; junction bases with no gene match: 7. The CDR3 DNA follows: TGTGCCAGCAGTTTCGAGACAGGGGCTAGAAAACTGTTTTTT. This encodes CASSFETGARKLFF.

The chain recombines TRBV7-2 with TRBJ2-7, with D possibly TRBD2 on 5 matching bases. Trimming pared 3 bases from V and 3 bases from J, leaving 18 bases between. Germline-derived CDR1 and CDR2 are SGHTA and FQGNSA. CDR3 size: 16 residues. CDR3 in DNA: TGTGCCAGCAGCTTCCCCCAGGTCGGACTCAACTACGAGCAGTACTTC. Protein: CASSFPQVGLNYEQYF.

V usage is TRBV19 and J usage is TRBJ1-2; 9 bases align to TRBD1. The CDR3 runs 16 residues. V was clipped by 9 bases and J by 4 bases; unmatched bases: 15. Looked up from germline, CDR1 is LNHDA and CDR2 is SQIVND (reference sequence). CDR3 in DNA: TGTGCCAGACCCTGCCCTAACAGGGGGCAAGCCTATGGCTACACCTTC. Translation gives CARPCPNRGQAYGYTF.

Of note for this clone: Other DNA sequences in the sample encode the same CDR3. The V and J genes are TRBV24-1 and TRBJ2-2; D gene unclear. CDR3 size: 11 residues. Germline lookup yields CDR1 KGHDR and CDR2 SFDVKD. V shed 7 bases and J shed 7 bases, with 6 bases lying between them. CDR3 nucleotides: TGTGCCACCAGCCCCGGCGGGGAGCTGTTTTTT. Residues: CATSPGGELFF.

The V gene is TRBV4-3, the J gene TRBJ2-1, with a possible D match to TRBD1 (6 bases). V was pared by 3 bases and J by 5 bases, with 8 bases between. This CDR3 is built from 13 residues. The germline CDR1 and CDR2 sequences are LGHNA and YSLEER. CDR3 sequence (DNA): TGCGCCAGCAGCCAGGGGGCCAACAATGAGCAGTTCTTC. As protein: CASSQGANNEQFF.

The chain joins TRBV7-9 to TRBJ1-3, with 7 bases identical to TRBD1. J gave up 3 bases and V 4 bases, and 0 bases lay outside the gene matches. In germline, CDR1 is SEHNR, CDR2 FQNEAQ (reference sequence). The CDR3 has 13 amino acids. CDR3 sequence: CASSSGGGNTIYF. CDR3 nucleotide sequence: TGTGCCAGCAGCTCAGGGGGTGGAAACACCATATATTTT.

Here the CDR3 DNA reads TGTGCCAGCAGTTTACGGGGGGCCACGGACGCCGGGGAGCTGTTTTTT. Translated: CASSLRGATDAGELFF. V is TRBV28 and J is TRBJ2-2; perhaps TRBD2 as D (7 bases). Germline assignment: CDR1 MDHEN and CDR2 SYDVKM. The CDR3 runs 16 residues. The V gene lost 2 bases and the J gene lost 6 bases, with 16 bases spanning the gap.

This clone was seen once. The J gene is TRBJ2-3, the V gene TRBV28; D unclear. The CDR3 is 15 residues long. V shed 4 bases and J shed 3 bases, with 14 bases lying between them. The V gene's germline CDR1 is MDHEN and CDR2 SYDVKM. In nucleotides, the CDR3 is TGTGCCAGCAGTTATGCGACTCCCGGAACAGATACGCAGTATTTT. This gives the protein CASSYATPGTDTQYF.

The chain has TRBV15 and TRBJ2-1; 7 bases map to TRBD2. Looked up from germline, CDR1 is LNHNV and CDR2 is YYDKDF (reference sequence). The V and J ends lost 3 bases and 2 bases, in that order; junction bases with no gene match: 1. This CDR3 is built from 14 residues. The DNA for the CDR3 is TGTGCCACCAGCAGGAGCGGGGCCTACAATGAGCAGTTCTTC. Protein product: CATSRSGAYNEQFF.

This sequence joins TRBV6-5 and TRBJ1-1, with a weak D call TRBD1 (5 bases). Trimming took 5 bases from V and 7 from J, leaving 11 bases between them. The CDR3 consists of 12 residues. Germline V CDR1 and CDR2: MNHEY, SVGAGI. CDR3 DNA: TGTGCCAGCAGTCCCCGGGGGGATGAAGCTTTCTTT. This sequence encodes CASSPRGDEAFF.